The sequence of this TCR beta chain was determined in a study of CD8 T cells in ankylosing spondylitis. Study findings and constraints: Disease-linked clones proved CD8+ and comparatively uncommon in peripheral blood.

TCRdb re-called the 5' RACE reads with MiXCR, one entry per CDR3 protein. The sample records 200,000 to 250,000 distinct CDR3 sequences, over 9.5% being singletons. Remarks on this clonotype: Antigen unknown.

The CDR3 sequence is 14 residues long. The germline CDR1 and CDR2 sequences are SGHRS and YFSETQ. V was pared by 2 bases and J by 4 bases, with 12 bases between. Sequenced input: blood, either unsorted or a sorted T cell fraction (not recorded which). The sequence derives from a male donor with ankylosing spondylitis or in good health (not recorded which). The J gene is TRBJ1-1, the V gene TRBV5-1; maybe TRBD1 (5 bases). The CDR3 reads CASSFGASGTEAFF. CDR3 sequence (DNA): TGCGCCAGCAGCTTCGGGGCTTCGGGCACTGAAGCTTTCTTT.